This T cell receptor (beta chain) originates from a study of PD-1 blockade in classical Hodgkin lymphoma. Points on this clone: Other DNA sequences within the sample encode an identical CDR3.

Exposure to brentuximab vedotin varied, and each patient had relapsed following autologous stem cell transplantation. Germline assignment: CDR1 SGHRS and CDR2 YFSETQ. The V end lost 2 bases, the J end lost 0 bases, and 12 bases lay between the germline ends. This CDR3 has 16 residues. Only in-frame clones appear in the TCRdb table, and some are missing; sequencing was by immunoSEQ multiplex PCR. This repertoire shows more than 50,000 clones, about 64% found once; its top ten account for roughly 9.1%. This material consisted of peripheral blood mononuclear cells (PBMCs), taken before the second cycle of nivolumab. The clonotype comes from a human donor with classical Hodgkin lymphoma. The J gene is TRBJ1-3, the V gene TRBV5-1; tentative D call: TRBD1 (6 bases). The CDR3 DNA reads as TGCGCCAGCAGCTTAGCGGACAGTCGCTCTGGAAACACCATATATTTT. This encodes CASSLADSRSGNTIYF.